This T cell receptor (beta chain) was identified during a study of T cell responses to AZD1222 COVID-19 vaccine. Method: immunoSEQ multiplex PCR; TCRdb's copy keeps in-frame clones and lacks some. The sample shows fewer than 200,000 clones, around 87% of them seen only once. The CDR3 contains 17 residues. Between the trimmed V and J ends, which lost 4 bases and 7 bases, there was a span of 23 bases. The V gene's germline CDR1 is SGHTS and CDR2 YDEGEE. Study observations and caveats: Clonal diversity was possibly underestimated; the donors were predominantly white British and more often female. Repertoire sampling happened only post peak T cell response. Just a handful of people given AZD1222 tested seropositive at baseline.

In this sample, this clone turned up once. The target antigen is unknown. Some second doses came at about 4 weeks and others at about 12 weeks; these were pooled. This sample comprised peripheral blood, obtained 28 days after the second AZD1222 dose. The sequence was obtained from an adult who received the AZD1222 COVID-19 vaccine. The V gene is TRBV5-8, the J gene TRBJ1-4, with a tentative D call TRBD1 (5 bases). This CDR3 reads CASSAIPGRRGSEKLFF. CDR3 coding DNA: TGTGCCAGCAGCGCTATTCCGGGGCGCCGGGGGAGTGAAAAACTGTTTTTT.